These 14 T cell receptor beta chains came from one sample sequenced in a study of Graves' ophthalmopathy and Graves' hyperthyroidism. Transcripts of RNA were the source for amplifying TCR beta CDR3 regions. Amplification began with first-round RT-PCR using HTBI primers, then second-round multiplex PCR was performed. Using its own MiXCR run on the multiplex PCR reads, TCRdb lists one record per CDR3 protein. The repertoire holds approximately 480,000 distinct CDR3 sequences, with about 15% as singletons. The source material was blood. These receptors were collected from a woman aged 30 to 39 with Graves' ophthalmopathy.

There are many counts of this clonotype. The chain joins TRBV10-3 to TRBJ2-2, with D tentatively TRBD1 (5 bases). The CDR3 is 17 residues long. V lost 9 bases to trimming and J lost 0 bases, with 20 bases between them. Germline V gives CDR1 ENHRY, CDR2 SYGVKD. The CDR3 loop reads CAIESGGRGTNTGELFF. The CDR3 region has the DNA TGTGCCATTGAATCCGGTGGAAGGGGCACGAACACCGGGGAGCTGTTTTTT.

This clonotype has at least ten counts. The V and J genes are TRBV27 and TRBJ1-1, with D possibly being TRBD1 (5 bases). V was clipped by 8 bases and J by 1 base, with 14 bases between them. CDR1 is MNHEY and CDR2 is SMNVEV in the germline V gene (reference sequence). This CDR3 region has 14 residues. CDR3 DNA: TGTGCCAGCTACAGGCAGGGAGCGAACACTGAAGCTTTCTTT. Its protein product is CASYRQGANTEAFF.

This clonotype appeared a few times. The V and J genes are TRBV14 and TRBJ1-1; tentative D call: TRBD1 (5 bases). V was clipped by 1 base and J by 4 bases, with 13 bases between them. The CDR3 spans 15 residues. Germline V lookup: CDR1 SGHDN, CDR2 FVKESK. The CDR3 DNA follows: TGTGCCAGCAGCCAAGTCCCCAGGGAAGTCACTGAAGCTTTCTTT. This sequence encodes CASSQVPREVTEAFF.

In this sample, this clonotype turned up many times. A much larger clone lies one base from this, so it may be a read error. This chain links TRBV12-3 or TRBV12-4 with TRBJ2-7; 7 nucleotides line up with TRBD1. The ends lost 6 bases at V and 3 bases at J; junction bases unmatched: 2. This CDR3 contains 12 residues. CDR3 protein: CASRGDSYEQYF. CDR3 DNA: TGTGCCAGCAGGGGGGACAGCTACGAGCAGTACTTC.

This clonotype was detected only a few times. V is TRBV11-1 and J is TRBJ2-7; 10 bases are a match to TRBD2. In germline, CDR1 is SGHAT, CDR2 FQDESV (reference sequence). Trimming cost V 5 bases and J 2 bases; bases outside gene matches: 6. This CDR3 has 15 amino acids. The CDR3 bases are TGTGCCAGCAGCCCCGGACTAGCGGTAGCCTACGAGCAGTACTTC. Protein: CASSPGLAVAYEQYF.

This clonotype was detected many times. This chain joins TRBV10-3 and TRBJ2-7; 9 bases line up with TRBD1. The CDR3 contains 16 residues. Germline loops: CDR1 ENHRY, CDR2 SYGVKD. The V and J ends lost 0 bases and 1 base, in that order; junction bases with no gene match: 4. The CDR3 sequence is CAISESGQGTSYEQYF. DNA of the CDR3: TGTGCCATCAGTGAGTCAGGACAGGGGACTTCCTACGAGCAGTACTTC.

In its sample, this clonotype was seen many times. The chain links TRBV4-2 to TRBJ1-5; 7 bases are a match to TRBD1. Germline CDR1 LGHNA, CDR2 YNFKEQ. J gave up 3 bases and V 2 bases, and 4 bases lay outside the gene matches. The CDR3 totals 15 residues. DNA of the CDR3: TGTGCCAGCAGCCAAAGAGGACAGGACAATCAGCCCCAGCATTTT. Protein sequence: CASSQRGQDNQPQHF.

The table lists this clonotype with many counts. The gene calls are TRBV25-1 and TRBJ2-7; no clear D gene. Germline V gene sequence: CDR1 MGHDK, CDR2 SYGVNS. CDR3 length: 13 residues. V dropped 3 bases and J dropped 3 bases, with 9 bases sitting between them. CDR3 DNA sequence: TGTGCCAGCAGTGAGGGTTCCGTCTACGAGCAGTACTTC. It is translated as CASSEGSVYEQYF.

This clonotype was counted ten times or more. The chain employs TRBV6-1 and TRBJ2-2; the D is unclear. V gave up 8 bases and J gave up 2 bases, with 6 bases separating them. Germline values: CDR1 MNHNS, CDR2 SASEGT. The CDR3 has 12 amino acids. As DNA, the CDR3 is TGTGCCAGCGGGGTAAACACCGGGGAGCTGTTTTTT. It is translated as CASGVNTGELFF.

This clonotype showed up many times. The chain uses TRBV12-3 or TRBV12-4 and TRBJ2-2; 9 nucleotides line up with TRBD2. V was clipped by 8 bases and J by 4 bases; unmatched bases: 5. The CDR3 loop spans 14 amino acids. Here the CDR3 reads CASGLAGITGELFF. DNA of the CDR3: TGTGCCAGCGGTCTAGCGGGAATCACCGGGGAGCTGTTTTTT.

This clonotype was seen at least ten times. The V call is TRBV6-1, the J call TRBJ1-1; D is undetermined. The germline V and J ends were trimmed by 1 base and 11 bases, with 8 bases remaining between them. From germline, CDR1 is MNHNS and CDR2 SASEGT. This CDR3 contains 11 residues. The CDR3 DNA sequence: TGTGCCAGCAGTGAAGTGCGTGAGGCTTTCTTT. Translation gives CASSEVREAFF.

Many counts were recorded for this clonotype. The chain combines TRBV5-1 with TRBJ1-1; maybe TRBD1 (5 bases). The CDR3 spans 14 residues. Germline lookup yields CDR1 SGHRS and CDR2 YFSETQ. The ends were cut back, 4 bases at V and 0 bases at J, with 10 bases in the middle. The CDR3 nucleotides read TGCGCCAGCAGCCTAGGACACCTGAACACTGAAGCTTTCTTT. It encodes CASSLGHLNTEAFF.

This clonotype was counted at least ten times. CDR3 region: CASSPLVQGRSIYGYTF. As DNA, the CDR3 is TGTGCCAGCAGTCCCCTCGTTCAGGGGCGAAGTATATATGGCTACACCTTC. The chain recombines TRBV7-8 with TRBJ1-2, with D possibly being TRBD1 (6 bases). The CDR3 totals 17 residues. Looked up from germline, CDR1 is SGHVS and CDR2 is FQNEAQ. The V end was cut by 6 bases, the J end by 5 bases, with 25 bases between.

This clonotype was seen many times. V usage is TRBV9 and J usage is TRBJ1-6; D is perhaps TRBD1 (6 bases). The length of the CDR3 is 18 residues. The V gene lost 3 bases and the J gene lost 4 bases, with 20 bases spanning the gap. Germline CDR1 and CDR2: SGDLS and YYNGEE. This chain's CDR3 is CASSEPRGGQEYNSPLHF. CDR3 coding DNA: TGTGCCAGCAGCGAACCGAGGGGGGGGCAGGAATATAATTCACCCCTCCACTTT.